This entry features one T cell receptor (beta chain) sequence. Its antigen remains unidentified. The source of the sample is a study of T cells in localized non-small cell lung cancer. Study results and limitations: Longer overall survival was linked to higher blood T cell density.

TCRdb's table, derived via immunoSEQ multiplex PCR, lists solely in-frame clones and lacks some. The sample shows around 130,000 clones, roughly nine tenths of them seen only once. Germline V gene sequence: CDR1 SNHLY, CDR2 FYNNEI. CDR3 length: 15 residues. V lost 4 bases and J lost 8, with 21 bases in between. The receptor comes from a female donor older than 55 with stage I lung adenocarcinoma. This chain uses TRBV2 with TRBJ2-7; D might be TRBD1 or TRBD2, each matching 5 bases. The sample in question was peripheral blood, obtained before any cancer treatment. Here the CDR3 DNA reads TGTGCCAGCAGTGGGGGGTGGGACCAACCCTTGAAGCAGTACTTC. Translation: CASSGGWDQPLKQYF.